A few counts support the clone carrying this T cell receptor beta chain. Its antigen is currently unknown. In the authors' workflow: A papillary thyroid cancer distant-metastasis classifier was built from CDR3 differences across clinicopathological groups. TCRdb re-called clones via MiXCR from the PCR reads. The V and J calls were not made by the authors but by TCRdb's processing. The sample includes some 64,000 clones, less than 5% of them seen just once. The data stem from a study of metastatic and nonmetastatic thyroid tumors. Across the study: It was across blood and tumor or nodule tissue from malignant and benign thyroid patients that repertoires were compared. Points from the study as a whole: Malignant thyroid tumors reportedly exceeded benign nodules significantly in TCR beta diversity, with the difference appearing in blood and tumor.

Germline CDR1 reads MDHEN; CDR2 reads SYDVKM. This CDR3 is built from 16 residues. With 6 bases clipped from V and 1 base from J, the junction kept 8 bases outside the gene matches. The entire patient cohort was treatment-naive prior to thyroid surgery. This TCR was sampled from a female donor with papillary thyroid cancer or a benign thyroid nodule (not recorded which). Some clones in this sample may be carry-over from other donors' samples. The sequenced sample was blood. V and J are TRBV28 and TRBJ1-1; 10 nucleotides match TRBD1. CDR3 sequence reads: CASSNDRGPGNTEAFF. The CDR3 coding sequence is TGTGCCAGCAGCAATGACAGGGGGCCGGGGAACACTGAAGCTTTCTTT. The complete variable domain, with remaining parts taken from reference TRBV28 and TRBJ1-1, reads DVKVTQSSRYLVKRTGEKVFLECVQDMDHENMFWYRQDPGLGLRLIYFSYDVKMKEKGDIPEGYSVSREKKERFSLILESASTNQTSMYLCASSNDRGPGNTEAFFGQGTRLTVV.